One and the same sample provided the 16 T cell receptor beta chains below, sequenced in a study of cytomegalovirus exposure and HLA in healthy donors (dated by TCRdb to the late 2010s). The method was the immunoSEQ multiplex PCR assay. For the multiplex PCR, a mixture combining 60 forward primers for TCR Vbeta segments and 13 reverse primers for TCR Jbeta segments was used. Not all clones reach the TCRdb copy of this immuneACCESS table, which keeps in-frame sequences only. Checked studies attribute under half of the gap to unresolved V genes and leave the rest unexplained. For this sample there are some 110,000 clones; over 55% appear just once. About 2.8% of the sample lies in the top ten. Sample: PBMCs. These receptors were obtained from a female donor in good health and CMV-seronegative.

This rearrangement joins TRBV25-1 to TRBJ2-1, with D possibly being TRBD1 (6 bases). The V end was cut by 4 bases, the J end by 5 bases, with 18 bases between. This CDR3 region has 16 residues. CDR1 is MGHDK, CDR2 SYGVNS, per germline. CDR3 in amino acids: CASSAYRVSGNNEQFF. The CDR3 nucleotides read TGTGCCAGCAGTGCATACAGGGTTTCAGGGAACAATGAGCAGTTCTTC. Drawing the rest from reference TRBV25-1 and TRBJ2-1, the complete variable domain is EADIYQTPRYLVIGTGKKITLECSQTMGHDKMYWYQQDPGMELHLIHYSYGVNSTEKGDLSSESTVSRIRTEHFPLTLESARPSHTSQYLCASSAYRVSGNNEQFFGPGTRLTVL.

This clone was seen more than once but under ten times. The V gene is TRBV19, the J gene TRBJ2-1, with D possibly matching TRBD2 (6 bases). The CDR3 consists of 17 residues. CDR1 is LNHDA, CDR2 SQIVND, per germline (reference sequence). Trimming left V 7 bases short and J 3 bases short, with 22 bases between. DNA for the CDR3: TGTGCCAGTAAGGGGATCAGAAGGGACTCGGGCTACAATGAGCAGTTCTTC. It specifies CASKGIRRDSGYNEQFF.

This chain's CDR3 is CASSQRTGASYEQYF. The CDR3, as DNA: TGCGCCAGCAGCCAGCGTACGGGAGCCTCCTACGAGCAGTACTTC. J is TRBJ2-7 and V is TRBV5-1; tentatively, D is TRBD2 (6 bases). Trimming shortened V by 4 bases and J by 0 bases, and 14 bases separated the two germline ends. CDR1 and CDR2 from the germline V gene are SGHRS and YFSETQ. This CDR3 is 15 amino acids long.

This sequence joins TRBV27 and TRBJ2-3, with D possibly TRBD2 on 6 matching bases. Germline assignment: CDR1 MNHEY and CDR2 SMNVEV (reference sequence). The CDR3 loop spans 15 amino acids. Trimming left V 4 bases short and J 1 base short, with 12 bases between. The CDR3 loop is CASSSLGGGTDTQYF. The CDR3 DNA reads as TGTGCCAGCAGTTCCTTAGGAGGGGGCACAGATACGCAGTATTTT.

This chain links TRBV15 with TRBJ1-2, with 8 nucleotides matching TRBD1. V was pared by 3 bases and J by 7 bases, with 13 bases of the junction left unmatched. This CDR3 contains 16 residues. Looked up from germline, CDR1 is LNHNV and CDR2 is YYDKDF (reference sequence). The CDR3 DNA reads as TGTGCCACCAGCAGCGGAAACAGGGGGTCTATCGGTGGCTACACCTTC. This gives the protein CATSSGNRGSIGGYTF.

The chain has TRBV28 and TRBJ1-1, with D maybe TRBD1 (6 bases). This CDR3 has 15 amino acids. V gave up 5 bases and J gave up 0 bases, with 13 bases separating them. Germline V gene data show CDR1 as MDHEN and CDR2 as SYDVKM. CDR3 DNA: TGTGCCAGCAGTCTAAAGGACAGATTGAACACTGAAGCTTTCTTT. Protein product: CASSLKDRLNTEAFF.

V is TRBV11-2 and J is TRBJ2-2; 7 bases are shared with TRBD2. The trim removed 1 base at V and 0 bases at J, leaving 11 bases unmatched. CDR1 is SGHAT and CDR2 is FQNNGV in the germline V gene. This CDR3 has 19 amino acids. The CDR3 DNA sequence: TGTGCCAGCAGCTTAGTCATAGGAAGCGGGACCGCGAACACCGGGGAGCTGTTTTTT. Amino acids: CASSLVIGSGTANTGELFF. Variable domain in full (rest from reference TRBV11-2 and TRBJ2-2): EAGVAQSPRYKIIEKRQSVAFWCNPISGHATLYWYQQILGQGPKLLIQFQNNGVVDDSQLPKDRFSAERLKGVDSTLKIQPAKLEDSAVYLCASSLVIGSGTANTGELFFGEGSRLTVL.

V gene TRBV7-6 combines with J gene TRBJ1-3; possibly TRBD1 for D (5 bases). This CDR3 spans 17 amino acids. Germline CDR1 reads SGHVS; CDR2 reads FNYEAQ. V lost 2 bases and J 1 base, leaving 15 bases between the germline ends. The CDR3 region has the DNA TGTGCCAGCAGCTTAAGTTTCGGGGGTAGTTCTGGAAACACCATATATTTT. Translation gives CASSLSFGGSSGNTIYF.

The rearrangement joins TRBV10-3 to TRBJ2-5; 9 bases map to TRBD1. The V segment lost 2 bases and the J segment 5 bases; nucleotides outside the gene matches: 15. CDR3 length: 18 residues. The germline gives CDR1 ENHRY, CDR2 SYGVKD. The CDR3 bases are TGTGCCATCAGTGAGGGGCATGGAAACAGGGGGCGCGGGGAGACCCAGTACTTC. Translated: CAISEGHGNRGRGETQYF.

This rearrangement joins TRBV7-3 to TRBJ2-3; no clear D. The ends were cut back, 5 bases at V and 5 bases at J, with 14 bases in the middle. The CDR3 extends over 14 amino acids. In germline, CDR1 is SGHTA, CDR2 FQGTGA. The CDR3 nucleotides are TGTGCCAGCAGCATCTGGGCCCGTCAAGATACGCAGTATTTT. This codes for CASSIWARQDTQYF.

This clone was seen a single time. The CDR3, as DNA: TGTGCCAGCACTCCTAGCGCGAACTCCTACAATGAGCAGTTCTTC. Amino acid sequence: CASTPSANSYNEQFF. J is TRBJ2-1 and V is TRBV9; D is possibly TRBD2 (6 bases). The CDR3 totals 15 residues. The V end was cut by 6 bases, the J end by 0 bases, with 13 bases between. Germline CDR1 is SGDLS and CDR2 is YYNGEE.

The chain has TRBV7-2 and TRBJ1-5; 7 nucleotides align to TRBD1. The J segment lost 2 bases and the V segment lost 5 bases, leaving 3 bases of the junction unmatched. Germline V gene sequence: CDR1 SGHTA, CDR2 FQGNSA. The CDR3 is 14 amino acids. For the CDR3, the DNA is TGTGCCAGCAGCCCCACAGGGGGCAATCAGCCCCAGCATTTT. This gives the protein CASSPTGGNQPQHF.

This chain joins TRBV19 and TRBJ1-2; TRBD1 matches 9 bases. The CDR3 runs 14 residues. V lost 6 bases to trimming and J lost 8 bases; unmatched junction nucleotides: 10. Germline V gene sequence: CDR1 LNHDA, CDR2 SQIVND (reference sequence). As DNA, the CDR3 is TGTGCCAGTAGCCGGGACAGGGAATTGCGAGGCTACACCTTC. This sequence encodes CASSRDRELRGYTF.

The rearrangement uses TRBV4-1 and TRBJ2-7; 7 nucleotides match TRBD2. In germline, CDR1 is MGHRA, CDR2 YSYEKL. The length of the CDR3 is 16 residues. The J segment lost 3 bases and the V segment lost 4 bases, leaving 12 bases of the junction unmatched. CDR3 DNA: TGCGCCAGCAGCCGGGAGGGCGACAGTGTCCGCTACGAGCAGTACTTC. Protein sequence: CASSREGDSVRYEQYF.

The gene calls are TRBV11-2 and TRBJ2-5; 9 nucleotides match TRBD1. With V trimmed by 3 bases and J by 1 base, 12 bases remained unmatched. The CDR3 is 18 amino acids. Per the germline V gene, CDR1 is SGHAT and CDR2 is FQNNGV. CDR3 region: CASSFRLTGTGLQETQYF. DNA of the CDR3: TGTGCCAGCAGCTTTCGCTTGACCGGGACAGGGCTCCAAGAGACCCAGTACTTC.

The chain links TRBV7-9 to TRBJ2-5; TRBD1 might be the D (6 bases). V shed 5 bases and J shed 5 bases, with 15 bases lying between them. CDR1 is SEHNR, CDR2 FQNEAQ, per germline (reference sequence). The CDR3 runs 14 residues. The CDR3 loop reads CASSLGHPAETQYF. The CDR3 DNA reads as TGTGCCAGCAGCCTGGGACATCCGGCGGAGACCCAGTACTTC.